The rows below give T cell receptor beta chains drawn from one sample of a study of metastatic and nonmetastatic thyroid tumors. Via MiXCR, TCRdb re-called the PCR reads. The sample carries 20,000 or so clones, about 23% recorded once. Sequencing was performed on adjacent normal tissue. The origin of the receptors is a female donor with papillary thyroid cancer or a benign thyroid nodule (not recorded which). Some clones in this sample may be carry-over from other donors' samples. Each CDR3 is given with its conserved first and last residue. The D gene is left open where the match is weak. Clone size is shown for a subset of rows, as once, few, many or a class of expanded clone.

D gene	clone size	J gene	V gene	CDR3 DNA	CDR3 protein
NA	NA	TRBJ1-5	TRBV16	TGTGCCAGCAGCCAATCGTTGGCAGGGGGCAATCAGCCCCAGCATTTT	CASSQSLAGGNQPQHF
NA	NA	TRBJ1-2	TRBV19	TGTGCCAGTAGGGCAGGGCTACACTATGGCTACACCTTC	CASRAGLHYGYTF
TRBD2	NA	TRBJ2-3	TRBV12-3/TRBV12-4	TGTGCCAGCCAGCGGGAGAGAACAGATACGCAGTATTTT	CASQRERTDTQYF
TRBD2	NA	TRBJ2-1	TRBV12-3/TRBV12-4	TGTGCCATCAGTTTGGCTAGCGGTATATACAATGAGCAGTTCTTC	CAISLASGIYNEQFF
NA	few	TRBJ2-5	TRBV6-5	TGTGCCAGCAGCCGGGACACACAAGAGACCCAGTACTTC	CASSRDTQETQYF
TRBD2	many	TRBJ2-2	TRBV4-1	TGCGCCAGCAGCCAAAATAGTATTAGCGGGAGGACCGGCACCGGGGAGCTGTTTTTT	CASSQNSISGRTGTGELFF
NA	many	TRBJ2-6	TRBV30	TGTGCCTGGAGTGTATCAGTTAGCTCTGGGGCCAACGTCCTGACTTTC	CAWSVSVSSGANVLTF
NA	NA	TRBJ1-2	TRBV20-1	TGCAGTGCTATATGGGGGCATGGCTACACCTTC	CSAIWGHGYTF
TRBD1	NA	TRBJ1-2	TRBV5-6	TGTGCCAGCAGCTTGGGGACAGGGTATGGCTACACCTTC	CASSLGTGYGYTF
NA	few	TRBJ1-4	TRBV25-1	TGTGCCAGCAGTGATTTCGCCGGACGGAGGCTGTTTTTT	CASSDFAGRRLFF
NA	many	TRBJ1-1	TRBV29-1	TGCAGCGTTAGCTCTTATGGAGAGAACACTGAAGCTTTCTTT	CSVSSYGENTEAFF
TRBD2	NA	TRBJ2-7	TRBV12-3/TRBV12-4	TGTGCCAGCAGGAAGACTAGCGGAGCCTACGAGCAGTACTTC	CASRKTSGAYEQYF
NA	many	TRBJ2-1	TRBV4-3	TGCGCCAGCAGCCAAGAAGGGGGGTTCAGGGGAGGCAATGAGCAGTTCTTC	CASSQEGGFRGGNEQFF
NA	NA	TRBJ2-7	TRBV6-4	TGTGCCAGCACTCCTGGAGAGGGAGGGGGACCAGCTTACCTTCCTTACTACGAGCAGTACTTC	CASTPGEGGGPAYLPYYEQYF
NA	many	TRBJ2-7	TRBV20-1	TGCAGTGCTAGACCCCCTAATGGGAGGACCTACGAGCAGTACTTC	CSARPPNGRTYEQYF
NA	medium-sized	TRBJ2-5	TRBV28	TGTGCCAGCAGTTCAAGGACAGAGCTGCAAGAGACCCAGTACTTC	CASSSRTELQETQYF
NA	NA	TRBJ2-7	TRBV9	TGTGCCAGGAAACACATTGGACGCTCCTACGAGCAGTACTTC	CARKHIGRSYEQYF
NA	NA	TRBJ2-1	TRBV30	TGTGCCTGGAGGGTGGCAGTCAATGAGCAGTTCTTC	CAWRVAVNEQFF
NA	NA	TRBJ1-2	TRBV7-8	TGTGCCAGCAGCTTAGTCGACAGTGGCTACACCTTC	CASSLVDSGYTF
TRBD2	NA	TRBJ2-3	TRBV25-1	TGTGCCAGCAGTGGGGTTTTTGGAGGAGAAGCGGGGCTAAGCACAGATACGCAGTATTTT	CASSGVFGGEAGLSTDTQYF
NA	medium-sized	TRBJ1-2	TRBV19	TGTGCCAGTCGAGAGGATTACTATGGCTACACCTTC	CASREDYYGYTF
NA	NA	TRBJ2-1	TRBV5-1	TGCGCCAGCACCCCGGTGGGTACCTACGCCCCCTACAATGAGCAGTTCTTC	CASTPVGTYAPYNEQFF
TRBD2	medium-sized	TRBJ2-7	TRBV20-1	TGCAGTGCTAGAGCGACCCTAGCGGGAGGGTACGAGCAGTACTTC	CSARATLAGGYEQYF
TRBD1	once	TRBJ2-7	TRBV14	TGTGCCAGAACCGGGACAGACTCCTACAAGCAGCACTTC	CARTGTDSYKQHF
TRBD2	few	TRBJ2-1	TRBV15	TGTGCCACCCAGGGGGGTTCTAGCGGGATTGGAAATGAGCAGTTCTTC	CATQGGSSGIGNEQFF
TRBD2	NA	TRBJ2-7	TRBV11-3	TGTGCCAGCAGCTTCGGGAGGACCCTAACCTACGAGCAGTACTTC	CASSFGRTLTYEQYF
TRBD2	few	TRBJ2-3	TRBV10-3	TGTGCCATCAGCGGAAGCGGGAGGGTTACAGATACGCAGTATTTT	CAISGSGRVTDTQYF
NA	medium-sized	TRBJ2-1	TRBV19	TGTGCCAGTAGTGACGGACCATCCCGATCCAATGAGCAGTTCTTC	CASSDGPSRSNEQFF
NA	NA	TRBJ1-2	TRBV27	TGTGCCAGCAGTTTTGGCGCGGACTATGGCTACACCTTC	CASSFGADYGYTF
TRBD2	NA	TRBJ2-1	TRBV24-1	TGTGCCACCAGTGCTCCCGGGACTAGCCTGTTCTTC	CATSAPGTSLFF
NA	NA	TRBJ2-1	TRBV30	TGTGCCTGGAGTACTTGGGGAGCCAACAATGAGCAGTTCTTC	CAWSTWGANNEQFF
NA	few	TRBJ1-1	TRBV7-2	TGTGCCAGCAGCTTAGAGTCAGTCAGCAGAAGATCTTTCTTT	CASSLESVSRRSFF
TRBD2	many	TRBJ2-7	TRBV6-1	TGTGCCAGCACCCCCTTCCTGACTAGCGGGAGTGCTTACGAGCAGTACTTC	CASTPFLTSGSAYEQYF
TRBD1	few	TRBJ1-5	TRBV19	TGTGCCAGTACTCGGACAGGGGTAGTTCAGCCCCAGCATTTT	CASTRTGVVQPQHF